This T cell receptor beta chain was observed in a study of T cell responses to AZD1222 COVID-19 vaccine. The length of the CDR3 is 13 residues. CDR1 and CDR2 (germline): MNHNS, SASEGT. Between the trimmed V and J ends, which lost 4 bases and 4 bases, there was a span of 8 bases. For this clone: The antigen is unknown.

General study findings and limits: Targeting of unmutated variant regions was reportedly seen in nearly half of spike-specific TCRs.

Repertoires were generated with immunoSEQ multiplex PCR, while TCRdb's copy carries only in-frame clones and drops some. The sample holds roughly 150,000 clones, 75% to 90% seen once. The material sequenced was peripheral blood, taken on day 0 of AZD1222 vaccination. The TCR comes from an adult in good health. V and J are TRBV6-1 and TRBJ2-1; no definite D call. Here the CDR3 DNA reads TGTGCCAGCAGTGTAGCAGGATACAATGAGCAGTTCTTC. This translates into CASSVAGYNEQFF.